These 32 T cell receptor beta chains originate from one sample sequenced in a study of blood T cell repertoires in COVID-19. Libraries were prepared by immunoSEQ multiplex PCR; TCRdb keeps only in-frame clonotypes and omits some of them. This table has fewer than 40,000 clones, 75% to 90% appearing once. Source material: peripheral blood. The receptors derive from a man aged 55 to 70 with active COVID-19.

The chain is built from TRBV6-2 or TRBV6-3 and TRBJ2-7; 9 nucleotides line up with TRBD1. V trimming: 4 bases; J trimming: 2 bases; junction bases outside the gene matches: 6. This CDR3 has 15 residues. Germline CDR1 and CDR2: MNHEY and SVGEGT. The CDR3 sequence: CASSSARQGAYEQYF. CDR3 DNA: TGTGCCAGCAGTTCGGCCCGACAGGGGGCCTACGAGCAGTACTTC.

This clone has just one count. The DNA of the CDR3 is TGTGCCAGCAGCCCTAGCGGCACCCTCCAGGGGAACATTCAGTACTTC. Translation: CASSPSGTLQGNIQYF. This sequence joins TRBV6-2 or TRBV6-3 and TRBJ2-4, with D possibly TRBD2 on 7 matching bases. The CDR3 runs 16 residues. Germline loops: CDR1 MNHEY, CDR2 SVGEGT. Between the trimmed V and J ends, which lost 6 bases and 7 bases, there was a span of 22 bases.

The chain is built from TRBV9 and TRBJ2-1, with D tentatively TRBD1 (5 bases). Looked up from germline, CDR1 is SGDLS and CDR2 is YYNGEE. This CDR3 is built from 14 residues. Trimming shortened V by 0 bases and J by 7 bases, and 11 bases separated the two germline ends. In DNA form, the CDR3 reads TGTGCCAGCAGCGTAGTACCAGGGTTGAATGAGCAGTTCTTC. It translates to CASSVVPGLNEQFF. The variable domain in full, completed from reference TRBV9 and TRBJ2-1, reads DSGVTQTPKHLITATGQRVTLRCSPRSGDLSVYWYQQSLDQGLQFLIQYYNGEERAKGNILERFSAQQFPDLHSELNLSSLELGDSALYFCASSVVPGLNEQFFGPGTRLTVL.

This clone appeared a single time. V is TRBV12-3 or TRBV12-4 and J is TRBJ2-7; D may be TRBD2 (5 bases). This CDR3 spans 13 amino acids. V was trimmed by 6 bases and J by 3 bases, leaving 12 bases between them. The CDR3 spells CASSLTTIYEQYF. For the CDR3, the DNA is TGTGCCAGCAGCCTGACTACTATCTACGAGCAGTACTTC.

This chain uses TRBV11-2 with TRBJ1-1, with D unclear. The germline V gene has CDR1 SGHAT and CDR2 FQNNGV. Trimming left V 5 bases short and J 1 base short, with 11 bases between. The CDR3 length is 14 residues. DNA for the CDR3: TGTGCCAGCAGCCCCGGCGGGTCGAACACTGAAGCTTTCTTT. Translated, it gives CASSPGGSNTEAFF.

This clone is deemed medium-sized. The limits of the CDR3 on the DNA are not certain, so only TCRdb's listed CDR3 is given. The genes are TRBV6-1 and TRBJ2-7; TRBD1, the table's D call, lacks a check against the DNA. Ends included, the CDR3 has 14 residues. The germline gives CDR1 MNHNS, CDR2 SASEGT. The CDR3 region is CASSEVGTGNRPYF.

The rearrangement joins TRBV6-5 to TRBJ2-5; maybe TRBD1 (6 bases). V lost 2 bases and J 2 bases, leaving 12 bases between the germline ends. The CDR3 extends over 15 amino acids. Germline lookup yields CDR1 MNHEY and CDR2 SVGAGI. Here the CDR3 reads CASSYGTGTQETQYF. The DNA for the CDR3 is TGTGCCAGCAGTTACGGTACGGGGACACAAGAGACCCAGTACTTC.

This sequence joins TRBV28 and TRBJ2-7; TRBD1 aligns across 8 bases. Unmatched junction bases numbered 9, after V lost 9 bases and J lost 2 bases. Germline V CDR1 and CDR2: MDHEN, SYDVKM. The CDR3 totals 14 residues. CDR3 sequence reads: CASKTGAPTYEQYF. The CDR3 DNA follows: TGTGCCAGTAAGACAGGGGCCCCTACCTACGAGCAGTACTTC.

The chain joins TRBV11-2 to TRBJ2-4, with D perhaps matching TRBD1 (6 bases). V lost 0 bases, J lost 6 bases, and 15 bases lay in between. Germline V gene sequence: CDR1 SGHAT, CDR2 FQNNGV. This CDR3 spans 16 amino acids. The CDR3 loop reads CASSLDPGWTVNIQYF. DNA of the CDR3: TGTGCCAGCAGCTTAGACCCAGGGTGGACAGTAAACATTCAGTACTTC.

The CDR3 here is CASSLQTGGFSNYGYTF. CDR3 sequence (DNA): TGCGCCAGCAGCTTACAAACAGGGGGTTTTTCTAACTATGGCTACACCTTC. This sequence joins TRBV5-1 and TRBJ1-2; TRBD1 matches at 8 bases. This CDR3 is 17 amino acids long. Germline trimming cut 2 bases from V and 0 bases from J; bases unmatched to any gene: 9. Per germline, CDR1 SGHRS and CDR2 YFSETQ. The full variable domain, completed using reference TRBV5-1 and TRBJ1-2, is KAGVTQTPRYLIKTRGQQVTLSCSPISGHRSVSWYQQTPGQGLQFLFEYFSETQRNKGNFPGRFSGRQFSNSRSEMNVSTLELGDSALYLCASSLQTGGFSNYGYTFGSGTRLTVV.

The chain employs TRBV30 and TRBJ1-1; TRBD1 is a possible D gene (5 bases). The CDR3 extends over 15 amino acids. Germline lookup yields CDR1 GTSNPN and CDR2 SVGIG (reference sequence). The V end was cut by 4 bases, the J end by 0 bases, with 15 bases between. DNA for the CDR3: TGTGCCTGGATGGACATTCGGGAGTTGAACACTGAAGCTTTCTTT. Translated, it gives CAWMDIRELNTEAFF.

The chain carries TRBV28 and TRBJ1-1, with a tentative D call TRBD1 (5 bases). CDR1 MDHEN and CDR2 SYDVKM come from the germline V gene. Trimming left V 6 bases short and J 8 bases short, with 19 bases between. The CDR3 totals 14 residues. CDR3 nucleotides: TGTGCCAGCAGCCCGTCGGGGGGGGAGAGCGAAGCTTTCTTT. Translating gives CASSPSGGESEAFF. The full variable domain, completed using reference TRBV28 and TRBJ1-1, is DVKVTQSSRYLVKRTGEKVFLECVQDMDHENMFWYRQDPGLGLRLIYFSYDVKMKEKGDIPEGYSVSREKKERFSLILESASTNQTSMYLCASSPSGGESEAFFGQGTRLTVV.

The CDR3 sequence: CASSAGGTGTYEQYF. The CDR3, as DNA: TGTGCCAGCAGCGCGGGGGGGACAGGGACCTACGAGCAGTACTTC. This rearrangement joins TRBV9 to TRBJ2-7; TRBD1 might be the D (9 bases). Trimming took 3 bases from V and 2 from J, leaving 15 bases between them. The CDR3 is 15 amino acids. Germline values: CDR1 SGDLS, CDR2 YYNGEE.

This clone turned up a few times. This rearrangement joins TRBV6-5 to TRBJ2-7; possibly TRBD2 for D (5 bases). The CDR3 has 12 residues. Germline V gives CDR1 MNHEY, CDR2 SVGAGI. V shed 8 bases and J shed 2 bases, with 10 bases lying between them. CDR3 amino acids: CASRGDAYEQYF. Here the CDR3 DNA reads TGTGCCAGCCGGGGAGATGCCTACGAGCAGTACTTC.

CDR3 in amino acids: CASSYWTSGTDEQFF. The CDR3 nucleotides are TGTGCCAGCAGTTACTGGACTAGCGGGACCGATGAGCAGTTCTTC. The genes are TRBV6-2 or TRBV6-3 and TRBJ2-1; TRBD2 matches 12 bases. V dropped 1 base and J dropped 8; count of bases not matched to a gene: 3. The CDR3 consists of 15 residues. Germline CDR1 and CDR2: MNHEY and SVGEGT.

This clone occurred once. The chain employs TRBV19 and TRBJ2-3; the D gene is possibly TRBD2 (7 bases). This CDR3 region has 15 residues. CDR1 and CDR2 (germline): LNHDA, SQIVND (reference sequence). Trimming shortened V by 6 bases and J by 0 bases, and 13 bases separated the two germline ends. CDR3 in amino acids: CASRRGAYSTDTQYF. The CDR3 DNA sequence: TGTGCCAGTAGACGGGGGGCGTATAGCACAGATACGCAGTATTTT. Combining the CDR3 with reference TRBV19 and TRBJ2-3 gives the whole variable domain DGGITQSPKYLFRKEGQNVTLSCEQNLNHDAMYWYRQDPGQGLRLIYYSQIVNDFQKGDIAEGYSVSREKKESFPLTVTSAQKNPTAFYLCASRRGAYSTDTQYFGPGTRLTVL.

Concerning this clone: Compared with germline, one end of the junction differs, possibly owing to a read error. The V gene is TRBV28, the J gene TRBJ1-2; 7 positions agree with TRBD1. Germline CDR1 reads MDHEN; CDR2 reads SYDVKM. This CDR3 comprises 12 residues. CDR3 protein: CASSPSTGPHRF. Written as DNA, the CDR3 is TGTGCCAGCAGTCCCTCGACAGGGCCCCACCGCTTC.

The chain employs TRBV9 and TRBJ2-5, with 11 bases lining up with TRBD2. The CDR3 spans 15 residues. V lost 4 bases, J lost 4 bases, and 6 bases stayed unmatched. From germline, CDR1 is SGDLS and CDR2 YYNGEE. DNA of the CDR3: TGTGCCAGCAGCCCCAGACTAGCGGGGCGAGAGACCCAGTACTTC. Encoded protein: CASSPRLAGRETQYF.

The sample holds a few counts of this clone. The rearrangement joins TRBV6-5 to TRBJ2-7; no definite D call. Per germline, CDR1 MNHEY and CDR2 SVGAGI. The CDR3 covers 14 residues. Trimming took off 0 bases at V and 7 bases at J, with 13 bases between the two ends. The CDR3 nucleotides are TGTGCCAGCAGTTACTCGAACCGGGTACGGGAGCAGTACTTC. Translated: CASSYSNRVREQYF.

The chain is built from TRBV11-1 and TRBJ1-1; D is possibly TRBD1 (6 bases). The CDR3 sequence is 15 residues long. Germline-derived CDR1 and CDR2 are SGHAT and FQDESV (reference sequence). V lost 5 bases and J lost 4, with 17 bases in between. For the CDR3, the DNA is TGTGCCAGCAGCCGAAGATTAGACAGGCGCACTGAAGCTTTCTTT. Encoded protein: CASSRRLDRRTEAFF.

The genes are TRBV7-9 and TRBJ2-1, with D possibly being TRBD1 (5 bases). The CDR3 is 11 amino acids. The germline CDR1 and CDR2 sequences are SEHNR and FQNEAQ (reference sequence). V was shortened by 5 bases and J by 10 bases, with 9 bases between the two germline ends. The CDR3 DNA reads TGTGCCAGCAGCCAGGGCAGAGAGCAGTTCTTC. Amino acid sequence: CASSQGREQFF.

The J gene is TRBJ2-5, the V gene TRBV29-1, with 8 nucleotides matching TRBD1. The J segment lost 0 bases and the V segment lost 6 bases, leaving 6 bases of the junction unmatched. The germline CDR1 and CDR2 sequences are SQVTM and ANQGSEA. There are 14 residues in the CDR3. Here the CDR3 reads CSVKDRVNQETQYF. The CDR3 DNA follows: TGCAGCGTGAAGGACAGGGTGAACCAAGAGACCCAGTACTTC.

CDR3 DNA: TGTGCCAGCAGCCGCCCAGAGGGAGTCTACGAGCAGTACTTC. Amino acid sequence: CASSRPEGVYEQYF. The chain recombines TRBV4-2 with TRBJ2-7, with D perhaps matching TRBD2 (5 bases). Trimming stripped 4 bases from V and 3 bases from J, with 13 bases between. This CDR3 has 14 amino acids. Per germline, CDR1 LGHNA and CDR2 YNFKEQ.

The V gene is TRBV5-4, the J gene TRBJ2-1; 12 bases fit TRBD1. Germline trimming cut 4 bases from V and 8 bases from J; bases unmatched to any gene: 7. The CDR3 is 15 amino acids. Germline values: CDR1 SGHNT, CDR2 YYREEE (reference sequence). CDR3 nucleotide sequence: TGTGCCAGCAGCCCGGGACAGGGGGCTTTGGATGAGCAGTTCTTC. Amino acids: CASSPGQGALDEQFF.

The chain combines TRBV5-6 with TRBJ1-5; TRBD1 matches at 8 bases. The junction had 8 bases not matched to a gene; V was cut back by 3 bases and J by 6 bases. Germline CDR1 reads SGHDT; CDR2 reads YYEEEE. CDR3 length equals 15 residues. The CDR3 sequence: CASSSYDRGRQPQHF. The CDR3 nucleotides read TGTGCCAGCAGCTCCTATGACAGGGGCCGTCAGCCCCAGCATTTT.

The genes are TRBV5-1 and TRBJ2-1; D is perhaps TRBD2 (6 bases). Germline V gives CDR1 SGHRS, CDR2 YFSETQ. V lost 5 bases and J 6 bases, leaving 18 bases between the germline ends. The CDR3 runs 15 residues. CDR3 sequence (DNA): TGCGCCAGCAGGGGAGGCGGAGGGACTCCCAATGAGCAGTTCTTC. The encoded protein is CASRGGGGTPNEQFF.

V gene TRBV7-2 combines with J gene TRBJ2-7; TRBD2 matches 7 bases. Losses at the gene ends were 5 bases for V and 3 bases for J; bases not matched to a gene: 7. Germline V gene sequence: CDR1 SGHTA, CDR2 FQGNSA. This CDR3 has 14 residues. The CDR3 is CASSPGTTGYEQYF. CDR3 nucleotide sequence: TGTGCCAGCAGCCCCGGGACTACCGGCTACGAGCAGTACTTC.

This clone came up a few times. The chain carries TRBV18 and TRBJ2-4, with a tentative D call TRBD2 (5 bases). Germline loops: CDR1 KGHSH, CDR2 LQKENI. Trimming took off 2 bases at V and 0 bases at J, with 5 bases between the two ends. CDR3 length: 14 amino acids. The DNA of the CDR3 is TGTGCCAGCTCACCAGAGGGAGCCAAAAACATTCAGTACTTC. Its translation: CASSPEGAKNIQYF. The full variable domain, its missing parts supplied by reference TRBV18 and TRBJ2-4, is NAGVMQNPRHLVRRRGQEARLRCSPMKGHSHVYWYRQLPEEGLKFMVYLQKENIIDESGMPKERFSAEFPKEGPSILRIQQVVRGDSAAYFCASSPEGAKNIQYFGAGTRLSVL.

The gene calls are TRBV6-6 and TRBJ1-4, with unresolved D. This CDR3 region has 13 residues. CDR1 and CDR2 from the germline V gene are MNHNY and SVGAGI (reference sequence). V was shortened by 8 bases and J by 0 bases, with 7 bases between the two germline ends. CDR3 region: CASAAATNEKLFF. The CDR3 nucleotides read TGTGCCAGCGCGGCTGCAACTAATGAAAAACTGTTTTTT.

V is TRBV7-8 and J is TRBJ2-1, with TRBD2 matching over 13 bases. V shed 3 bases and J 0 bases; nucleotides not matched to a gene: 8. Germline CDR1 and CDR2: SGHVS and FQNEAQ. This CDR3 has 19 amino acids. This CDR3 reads CASSLPGTSGVSSYNEQFF. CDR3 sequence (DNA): TGTGCCAGCAGCTTGCCCGGGACTAGCGGGGTGAGCTCCTACAATGAGCAGTTCTTC. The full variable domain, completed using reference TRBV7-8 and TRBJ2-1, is GAGVSQSPRYKVAKRGQDVALRCDPISGHVSLFWYQQALGQGPEFLTYFQNEAQLDKSGLPSDRFFAERPEGSVSTLKIQRTQQEDSAVYLCASSLPGTSGVSSYNEQFFGPGTRLTVL.

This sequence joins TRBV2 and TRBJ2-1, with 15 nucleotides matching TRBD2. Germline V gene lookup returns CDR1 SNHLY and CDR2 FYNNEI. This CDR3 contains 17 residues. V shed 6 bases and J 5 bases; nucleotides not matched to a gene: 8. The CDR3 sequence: CASRRGLAGGIDNEQFF. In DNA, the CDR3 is TGTGCCAGCAGGAGGGGACTAGCGGGAGGCATCGACAATGAGCAGTTCTTC.

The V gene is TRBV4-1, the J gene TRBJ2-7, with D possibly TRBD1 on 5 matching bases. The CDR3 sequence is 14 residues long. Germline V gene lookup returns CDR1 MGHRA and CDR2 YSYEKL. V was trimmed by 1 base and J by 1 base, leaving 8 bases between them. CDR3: CASSQGGTSYEQYF. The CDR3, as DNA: TGCGCCAGCAGCCAAGGGGGCACGTCCTACGAGCAGTACTTC.